Listed below are T cell receptor beta chains from one sample, sequenced in a study of blood T cell repertoires in COVID-19. Clones were read by immunoSEQ multiplex PCR, and TCRdb kept only the in-frame ones, dropping some. This sample has roughly 170,000 clones, with roughly 70% found just once. The material sequenced was peripheral blood. These TCRs come from a woman at least 80 years old with acute or convalescent COVID-19. CDR3s include the opening cysteine and the closing phenylalanine or tryptophan. The D gene is left open where the match is weak. Size is omitted from some rows. Given values are once, few, many or a class for expanded clones.

J | V | size | D | CDR3 | DNA
TRBJ2-3 | TRBV28 | - | - | CASRGGGLGTDTQYF | TGTGCCAGCAGGGGTGGAGGGTTGGGCACAGATACGCAGTATTTT
TRBJ1-3 | TRBV7-8 | - | - | CASSSVIRAGNTIYF | TGTGCCAGCAGCTCGGTTATCCGGGCTGGAAACACCATATATTTT
TRBJ1-5 | TRBV28 | - | - | CASSYGDWSMPQHF | TGTGCCAGCAGTTACGGGGACTGGTCTATGCCCCAGCATTTT
TRBJ1-5 | TRBV7-8 | - | TRBD1 | CASSLGLPGQINQPQHF | TGTGCCAGCAGCTTAGGCTTACCGGGACAGATTAATCAGCCCCAGCATTTT
TRBJ2-2 | TRBV4-3 | - | TRBD1 | CASSQEKGQGGGLFF | TGCGCCAGCAGCCAAGAAAAGGGACAGGGGGGAGGGCTGTTTTTT
TRBJ2-7 | TRBV3-1/TRBV3-2 | - | - | CASSQDVWGVGSTYEQYF | TGTGCCAGCAGCCAAGATGTGTGGGGAGTCGGGTCAACCTACGAGCAGTACTTC
TRBJ2-3 | TRBV5-1 | - | TRBD1 | CASSQTGTEDTQYF | TGCGCCAGCAGCCAAACCGGGACAGAGGATACGCAGTATTTT
TRBJ2-1 | TRBV9 | once | - | CASSVGRGPTYNEQFF | TGTGCCAGCAGCGTAGGGAGAGGTCCCACCTACAATGAGCAGTTCTTC
TRBJ2-5 | TRBV28 | - | - | CASSGAASGQETQYF | TGTGCCAGCAGTGGAGCGGCCAGTGGTCAAGAGACCCAGTACTTC
TRBJ2-3 | TRBV5-1 | - | TRBD2 | CASSLDRVGYSGRLSTDTQYF | TGCGCCAGCAGCTTGGATCGTGTTGGGTATAGCGGGAGGCTAAGCACAGATACGCAGTATTTT
TRBJ2-3 | TRBV7-2 | - | - | CASSLRPTTTDTQYF | TGTGCCAGCAGCCTCAGGCCGACTACCACAGATACGCAGTATTTT
TRBJ2-7 | TRBV18 | once | TRBD2 | CASSPTGPGTSGAYEQYF | TGTGCCAGCTCACCGACGGGTCCCGGGACTAGCGGGGCCTACGAGCAGTACTTC
TRBJ2-5 | TRBV5-1 | - | TRBD1 | CASSQGTGFETQYF | TGCGCCAGCAGCCAGGGGACAGGGTTCGAGACCCAGTACTTC
TRBJ2-7 | TRBV3-1/TRBV3-2 | - | - | CASSQVFGGADARNEQYF | TGTGCCAGCAGCCAAGTGTTCGGAGGGGCGGATGCTAGGAACGAGCAGTACTTC
TRBJ2-5 | TRBV28 | - | - | CASSTGDQETQYF | TGTGCCAGCAGCACCGGGGACCAAGAGACCCAGTACTTC
TRBJ2-5 | TRBV10-3 | - | - | CAISESNSHETQYF | TGTGCCATCAGTGAGTCGAACAGTCACGAGACCCAGTACTTC
TRBJ2-5 | TRBV5-1 | - | TRBD1 | CASSPGDRVPPETQYF | TGCGCCAGCAGCCCCGGTGACAGGGTCCCTCCCGAGACCCAGTACTTC
TRBJ1-1 | TRBV10-3 | - | - | CAIKLQGTNTEAFF | TGTGCCATCAAGTTGCAGGGGACGAACACTGAAGCTTTCTTT
TRBJ1-3 | TRBV2 | - | - | CASNLVSGNTIYF | TGTGCCAGCAACCTAGTGTCTGGAAACACCATATATTTT
TRBJ1-4 | TRBV5-4 | - | TRBD1 | CASSSGLTGDQEKLFF | TGTGCCAGCAGCTCGGGACTTACAGGGGACCAAGAAAAACTGTTTTTT
TRBJ2-1 | TRBV10-2 | - | TRBD2 | CASKGGLAGGRVNEQFF | TGCGCCAGCAAGGGAGGACTAGCGGGAGGCCGAGTTAATGAGCAGTTCTTC
TRBJ1-6 | TRBV6-5 | few | - | CASSYSRGSGSPLHF | TGTGCCAGCAGTTACTCGAGGGGGAGCGGCTCACCCCTCCACTTT
TRBJ1-6 | TRBV18 | few | TRBD1 | CASSPEGTGSSPLHF | TGTGCCAGCTCACCGGAAGGGACAGGGTCTTCACCCCTCCACTTT
TRBJ2-5 | TRBV7-7 | - | TRBD2 | CASSPGLAGLQETQYF | TGTGCCAGCAGCCCCGGACTAGCGGGACTCCAAGAGACCCAGTACTTC
TRBJ1-2 | TRBV7-3 | - | - | CASSLTRSENYTF | TGTGCCAGCAGCTTAACGAGGTCTGAAAACTACACCTTC
TRBJ1-4 | TRBV28 | - | - | CASFEGGNEKLFF | TGTGCCAGCTTCGAGGGCGGCAATGAAAAACTGTTTTTT
TRBJ2-1 | TRBV16 | - | TRBD2 | CASSQGGTSGNVYNEQFF | TGTGCCAGCAGCCAAGGGGGGACTAGCGGGAATGTTTACAATGAGCAGTTCTTC
TRBJ2-1 | TRBV5-4 | - | - | CASSFTGSYNEQFF | TGTGCCAGCAGCTTTACAGGCTCCTACAATGAGCAGTTCTTC
TRBJ2-2 | TRBV27 | - | TRBD1 | CATTGTGATGELFF | TGTGCCACCACCGGGACAGGGGCAACCGGGGAGCTGTTTTTT
TRBJ2-2 | TRBV21-1 | - | - | CASSNVTGTVAGELFF | TGTGCCAGCAGCAACGTTACCGGGACAGTGGCCGGGGAGCTGTTTTTT
TRBJ2-3 | TRBV28 | - | - | CASSDSPGVSRPDTQYF | TGTGCCAGCAGTGACTCCCCAGGGGTGTCTAGACCTGATACGCAGTATTTT
TRBJ1-2 | TRBV30 | - | - | CAYSRSFNYGYTF | TGTGCCTACTCCAGGTCCTTTAACTATGGCTACACCTTC
TRBJ1-1 | TRBV28 | - | TRBD1 | CASSPTGVYEAFF | TGTGCCAGCAGCCCGACAGGGGTTTATGAAGCTTTCTTT
TRBJ2-3 | TRBV5-1 | - | TRBD2 | CASSLAMTSSGGTDTQYF | TGCGCCAGCAGCTTGGCGATGACTAGCAGTGGGGGCACAGATACGCAGTATTTT
TRBJ2-7 | TRBV5-1 | - | TRBD2 | CASRVSGGTYEQYF | TGCGCCAGCAGGGTTAGCGGGGGGACCTACGAGCAGTACTTC
TRBJ2-1 | TRBV5-1 | - | TRBD2 | CASSGRLAGELKRWIF | TGCGCCAGCAGCGGAAGACTAGCGGGAGAACTTAAAAGGTGGATCTTC
TRBJ2-7 | TRBV5-1 | - | TRBD2 | CASSALAGVDEQYF | TGCGCCAGCAGCGCACTAGCGGGAGTCGACGAGCAGTACTTC
TRBJ1-2 | TRBV28 | - | - | CASSLVPGFQVAGYTF | TGTGCCAGCAGTTTGGTGCCGGGGTTTCAAGTAGCTGGCTACACCTTC
TRBJ1-4 | TRBV28 | - | - | CATRQPATSLLFF | TGTGCCACCCGACAGCCCGCCACCTCCTTGCTGTTTTTT
TRBJ2-5 | TRBV6-6 | few | - | CASSRGGETQYF | TGTGCCAGCAGCCGCGGTGGGGAGACCCAGTACTTC
TRBJ2-3 | TRBV12-5 | - | TRBD1 | CASGLGQGIRDTQYF | TGTGCTAGTGGTTTGGGACAGGGGATTCGGGATACGCAGTATTTT
TRBJ2-1 | TRBV19 | once | TRBD2 | CASSTSGNGEQFF | TGTGCCAGTAGTACTAGCGGGAACGGTGAGCAGTTCTTC
TRBJ2-3 | TRBV4-2 | - | TRBD2 | CASSQELPSSGREGTQYF | TGTGCCAGCAGCCAAGAGTTGCCCTCTAGCGGGAGGGAGGGTACGCAGTATTTT
TRBJ2-2 | TRBV10-1 | - | - | CASSEIEGGENTGELFF | TGCGCCAGCAGTGAAATCGAAGGGGGAGAAAACACCGGGGAGCTGTTTTTT
TRBJ1-4 | TRBV18 | few | TRBD1 | CASFDRANEKLFF | TGTGCCAGCTTCGACAGGGCTAATGAAAAACTGTTTTTT
TRBJ1-1 | TRBV10-3 | few | TRBD1 | CAISESLGTGNTEAFF | TGTGCCATCAGTGAGTCGTTGGGGACAGGGAACACTGAAGCTTTCTTT
TRBJ2-4 | TRBV28 | - | - | CASSCRGGDAGCIQYF | TGTGCCAGCAGTTGCCGAGGAGGAGATGCTGGGTGCATTCAGTACTTC
TRBJ2-3 | TRBV5-4 | - | TRBD2 | CASSLGGTVSGTTDTQYF | TGTGCCAGCAGCTTGGGGGGAACGGTGAGCGGGACCACAGATACGCAGTATTTT
TRBJ2-5 | TRBV7-2 | once | TRBD2 | CASSPQAGEETQYF | TGTGCCAGCAGCCCCCAAGCGGGAGAAGAGACCCAGTACTTC
TRBJ2-1 | TRBV5-8 | - | TRBD1 | CASSRPGQIEQFF | TGTGCCAGCAGCCGGCCGGGACAGATTGAGCAGTTCTTC
TRBJ2-3 | TRBV6-5 | once | - | CASAGVTDTQYF | TGTGCCTCGGCAGGGGTCACAGATACGCAGTATTTT
TRBJ2-5 | TRBV29-1 | - | - | CSVVGGPLQETQYF | TGCAGCGTTGTTGGGGGCCCCTTGCAAGAGACCCAGTACTTC
TRBJ1-1 | TRBV7-8 | - | TRBD1 | CASSLRDRSWNTEAFF | TGTGCCAGCAGCTTAAGGGACAGGTCTTGGAACACTGAAGCTTTCTTT
TRBJ2-7 | TRBV2 | - | TRBD1 | CASSRDRGVNEQYF | TGTGCCAGCAGCCGGGACAGGGGAGTCAACGAGCAGTACTTC
TRBJ2-7 | TRBV4-1 | - | TRBD2 | CASSQTSGREYEQYF | TGCGCCAGCAGCCAGACTAGCGGGAGAGAATACGAGCAGTACTTC
TRBJ1-4 | TRBV5-5 | few | - | CASSHREGKLFF | TGTGCCAGCAGCCACAGGGAGGGAAAACTGTTTTTT